This passage covers 20 T cell receptor beta chains from one sample sequenced in a study of cytomegalovirus exposure and HLA in healthy donors. Profiling relied on immunoSEQ multiplex PCR, and the TCRdb table lists in-frame clones only, not all of them. In the table there are hundreds of thousands of clones, about 87% of which are singletons. The sample taken for sequencing was PBMCs. The receptors derive from a man aged 18 to 29 in good health and CMV-seronegative.

The chain is built from TRBV7-9 and TRBJ1-2; 8 nucleotides align to TRBD1. Germline trimming cut 4 bases from V and 6 bases from J; bases unmatched to any gene: 7. This CDR3 is 14 amino acids long. Looked up from germline, CDR1 is SEHNR and CDR2 is FQNEAQ (reference sequence). CDR3 nucleotide sequence: TGTGCCAGCAGCTCAATGGACAGGGTAAATGGCTACACCTTC. It codes for CASSSMDRVNGYTF.

This clone showed up just a few times. The rearrangement joins TRBV7-2 to TRBJ1-6, with TRBD1 matching over 9 bases. The CDR3 sequence is 17 residues long. The junction had 8 bases not matched to a gene; V was cut back by 1 base and J by 7 bases. Germline V gene sequence: CDR1 SGHTA, CDR2 FQGNSA. The DNA for the CDR3 is TGTGCCAGCAGCTTAGTCTTTGCGACAGGGGGGAATTCACCCCTCCACTTT. It codes for CASSLVFATGGNSPLHF.

V gene TRBV5-6 combines with J gene TRBJ2-2; 8 nucleotides agree with TRBD2. Germline CDR1 is SGHDT and CDR2 is YYEEEE. The J segment lost 5 bases and the V segment lost 1 base, leaving 7 bases of the junction unmatched. The CDR3 totals 16 residues. CDR3 nucleotides: TGTGCCAGCAGCTTGATCTCAGCGGGAGTTACCGGGGAGCTGTTTTTT. The encoded protein is CASSLISAGVTGELFF. Full variable domain (outside the CDR3, taken from reference TRBV5-6 and TRBJ2-2): DAGVTQSPTHLIKTRGQQVTLRCSPKSGHDTVSWYQQALGQGPQFIFQYYEEEERQRGNFPDRFSGHQFPNYSSELNVNALLLGDSALYLCASSLISAGVTGELFFGEGSRLTVL.

V and J are TRBV10-3 and TRBJ2-7; weak D call: TRBD1 (6 bases). Between the trimmed V and J ends, which lost 7 bases and 0 bases, there was a span of 16 bases. Germline lookup yields CDR1 ENHRY and CDR2 SYGVKD. The CDR3 extends over 15 amino acids. The CDR3 reads CAITPETGLSYEQYF. In DNA, the CDR3 is TGTGCCATCACCCCCGAGACAGGACTCTCCTACGAGCAGTACTTC.

This chain joins TRBV30 and TRBJ2-6, with 7 bases matching TRBD2. The germline CDR1 and CDR2 sequences are GTSNPN and SVGIG (reference sequence). The CDR3 sequence is 13 residues long. CDR3 protein: CTGRESGANVLTF. CDR3 coding DNA: TGTACGGGGCGGGAGTCTGGGGCCAACGTCCTGACTTTC. The full variable domain, with the rest looked up from reference TRBV30 and TRBJ2-6, is SQTIHQWPATLVQPVGSPLSLECTVEGTSNPNLYWYRQAAGRGLQLLFYSVGIGQISSEVPQNLSASRPQDRQFILSSKKLLLSDSGFYLCTGRESGANVLTFGAGSRLTVL.

The chain recombines TRBV19 with TRBJ2-7; 9 nucleotides match TRBD1. V gave up 9 bases and J gave up 3 bases; unmatched junction bases: 6. The CDR3 has 13 residues. Germline loops: CDR1 LNHDA, CDR2 SQIVND (reference sequence). CDR3 sequence (DNA): TGTGCCAGCGGGGACAGGGATTACTACGAGCAGTACTTC. Its protein product is CASGDRDYYEQYF.

The chain joins TRBV6-5 to TRBJ2-1, with 7 bases aligning to TRBD2. The CDR3 loop spans 15 amino acids. The trim removed 6 bases at V and 4 bases at J, leaving 9 bases unmatched. Germline assignment: CDR1 MNHEY and CDR2 SVGAGI. CDR3 sequence: CASRVAGLGYNEQFF. The CDR3 DNA follows: TGTGCCAGCAGGGTTGCCGGACTAGGATACAATGAGCAGTTCTTC.

The V call is TRBV27, the J call TRBJ1-4; weak D call: TRBD1 (5 bases). The CDR3 runs 14 residues. The V gene's germline CDR1 is MNHEY and CDR2 SMNVEV (reference sequence). Deletions cut 2 bases from V and 11 bases from J, with 15 bases between. This CDR3 is CASSLKGNDGKLFF. The DNA of the CDR3 is TGTGCCAGCAGTTTAAAGGGGAACGACGGGAAACTGTTTTTT.

The chain has TRBV19 and TRBJ2-1, with 9 bases lining up with TRBD2. V shed 2 bases, J shed 4 bases, and the junction held 3 bases outside the gene matches. Germline V CDR1 and CDR2: LNHDA, SQIVND (reference sequence). CDR3 length: 15 residues. CDR3 region: CASSISLAGYNEQFF. As DNA, the CDR3 is TGTGCCAGTAGTATATCCCTAGCGGGGTACAATGAGCAGTTCTTC.

As to this clone: The junction and the germline gene differ at one end; a read error may be behind it. The chain is built from TRBV5-8 and TRBJ2-3; D may be TRBD2 (6 bases). Germline CDR1 and CDR2: SGHTS and YDEGEE. The length of the CDR3 is 16 residues. CDR3 nucleotides: TGTGCCAGCAGCCAGGGACCGACAACTAGCACAGAAACGCAGTATTTT. Its translation is CASSQGPTTSTETQYF.

The J gene is TRBJ2-7, the V gene TRBV9, with 7 bases identical to TRBD2. Losses at the gene ends were 1 base for V and 2 bases for J; bases not matched to a gene: 0. Germline V gene sequence: CDR1 SGDLS, CDR2 YYNGEE. This CDR3 has 13 amino acids. CDR3 loop: CASSVSGTYEQYF. The DNA of the CDR3 is TGTGCCAGCAGCGTAAGCGGGACCTACGAGCAGTACTTC.

The chain uses TRBV15 and TRBJ2-7; D call uncertain. Germline CDR1 LNHNV, CDR2 YYDKDF (reference sequence). Trimming shortened V by 0 bases and J by 6 bases, and 12 bases separated the two germline ends. The CDR3 is made up of 14 amino acids. The CDR3 sequence is CATSREALPGEQYF. CDR3 nucleotide sequence: TGTGCCACCAGCAGAGAGGCGCTACCGGGCGAGCAGTACTTC.

The genes are TRBV7-6 and TRBJ2-3, with 8 positions matching TRBD2. The germline V gene has CDR1 SGHVS and CDR2 FNYEAQ. Trimming cost V 0 bases and J 3 bases; bases outside gene matches: 11. This CDR3 spans 18 amino acids. Here the CDR3 DNA reads TGTGCCAGCAGCTTAGCGCGCCCAGCGGGGGATGCTACAGATACGCAGTATTTT. This translates into CASSLARPAGDATDTQYF.

The gene calls are TRBV29-1 and TRBJ2-1; TRBD2 agrees at 9 bases. CDR1 and CDR2 from the germline V gene are SQVTM and ANQGSEA. This CDR3 region has 15 residues. V lost 7 bases, J lost 7 bases, and 14 bases stayed unmatched. The DNA of the CDR3 is TGCAGCGGATTATCCCCCGGGACTAGCAGAAATGAGCAGTTCTTC. It encodes CSGLSPGTSRNEQFF.

The chain is built from TRBV27 and TRBJ2-1; 8 bases match TRBD2. Germline V gene sequence: CDR1 MNHEY, CDR2 SMNVEV (reference sequence). V lost 5 bases to trimming and J lost 6 bases; unmatched junction nucleotides: 12. This CDR3 comprises 16 residues. The CDR3 is CASSRLLGLGTNEQFF. The CDR3 region has the DNA TGTGCCAGCAGTCGCCTGTTGGGACTAGGGACCAATGAGCAGTTCTTC.

The genes are TRBV9 and TRBJ1-1; no firm D call. Germline values: CDR1 SGDLS, CDR2 YYNGEE. The CDR3 loop spans 14 amino acids. Trimming cost V 3 bases and J 0 bases, with 9 bases left between them. The DNA of the CDR3 is TGTGCCAGCAGCGCGACAAACATGAACACTGAAGCTTTCTTT. This encodes CASSATNMNTEAFF.

The chain is built from TRBV10-2 and TRBJ1-5; the D gene is possibly TRBD1 (5 bases). The CDR3 covers 14 residues. V lost 6 bases and J lost 9, with 18 bases in between. Germline V gives CDR1 WSHSY, CDR2 SAAADI. CDR3: CASSEGAASGPQHF. The CDR3 nucleotides read TGCGCCAGCAGCGAAGGGGCCGCGTCGGGGCCCCAGCATTTT.

The V and J genes are TRBV5-1 and TRBJ2-1; 10 bases align to TRBD2. Germline CDR1 reads SGHRS; CDR2 reads YFSETQ. The CDR3 is 17 amino acids. Losses at the gene ends were 0 bases for V and 9 bases for J; bases not matched to a gene: 12. The CDR3 DNA reads as TGCGCCAGCAGCTTGGGGGACCTAGCGGGAGCTTTTAGTGAGCAGTTCTTC. Its translation: CASSLGDLAGAFSEQFF. Together with reference TRBV5-1 and TRBJ2-1, the CDR3 gives the full variable domain: KAGVTQTPRYLIKTRGQQVTLSCSPISGHRSVSWYQQTPGQGLQFLFEYFSETQRNKGNFPGRFSGRQFSNSRSEMNVSTLELGDSALYLCASSLGDLAGAFSEQFFGPGTRLTVL.

This clone was observed a handful of times. The CDR3 DNA is TGTGCCAGCAGTTCGGGACAGCCTAATTCACCCCTCCACTTT. Protein product: CASSSGQPNSPLHF. The chain couples TRBV6-6 to TRBJ1-6; 7 nucleotides line up with TRBD1. Germline trimming cut 4 bases from V and 6 bases from J; bases unmatched to any gene: 3. CDR3 size: 14 residues. CDR1 and CDR2 from the germline V gene are MNHNY and SVGAGI (reference sequence).

The rearrangement links TRBV4-3 to TRBJ1-2; D remains ambiguous. Deletions cut 3 bases from V and 6 bases from J, with 8 bases between. This CDR3 is built from 12 residues. Per germline, CDR1 LGHNA and CDR2 YSLEER. CDR3 sequence: CASSHSGDGYTF. CDR3 coding DNA: TGCGCCAGCAGCCACTCCGGGGATGGCTACACCTTC.